Shown below are 19 T cell receptor beta chains from a single sample sequenced in a study of OX40 agonist ivuxolimab in advanced cancers. The assay was immunoSEQ multiplex PCR, and TCRdb's table has in-frame clones only and misses some. The profile shows 45,000 or so clones, approximately 80% of them singletons. The source was CD4+ or CD8+ T cells sorted from blood, collected in a trial of the OX40 agonist ivuxolimab. The receptors stem from an adult with an advanced solid tumor such as melanoma, head and neck, liver or kidney cancer.

This clone appeared a few times. The chain joins TRBV5-4 to TRBJ1-4; 8 bases fit TRBD1. The V segment lost 0 bases and the J segment 5 bases; nucleotides outside the gene matches: 3. Germline V gene sequence: CDR1 SGHNT, CDR2 YYREEE (reference sequence). This CDR3 is 15 amino acids long. Here the CDR3 reads CASSLGQGRNEKLFF. DNA of the CDR3: TGTGCCAGCAGCTTGGGACAGGGGAGAAATGAAAAACTGTTTTTT.

In this sample, this clone turned up a few times. The chain has TRBV27 and TRBJ1-3, with TRBD1 identical over 9 bases. This CDR3 region has 15 residues. Germline V gives CDR1 MNHEY, CDR2 SMNVEV (reference sequence). V shed 6 bases, J shed 3 bases, and the junction held 6 bases outside the gene matches. CDR3 in amino acids: CASSPQGAYGNTIYF. CDR3 nucleotide sequence: TGTGCCAGCAGCCCACAGGGGGCTTATGGAAACACCATATATTTT.

The genes are TRBV28 and TRBJ1-2, with D perhaps TRBD1 (6 bases). Between the trimmed V and J ends, which lost 3 bases and 8 bases, there was a span of 19 bases. This CDR3 has 15 residues. CDR1 and CDR2 from the germline V gene are MDHEN and SYDVKM. The CDR3 region is CASSFARGTGRGYTF. DNA for the CDR3: TGTGCCAGCAGTTTCGCCAGGGGCACGGGCAGGGGCTACACCTTC.

The V gene is TRBV12-5, the J gene TRBJ2-5; D is unclear. The CDR3 totals 13 residues. Per germline, CDR1 LGHNT and CDR2 FRNRAP. Trimming removed 5 bases from V and 4 bases from J, with 11 bases in between. This chain's CDR3 is CASGGRLGETQYF. CDR3 coding DNA: TGTGCTAGTGGTGGCAGGCTCGGAGAGACCCAGTACTTC.

The chain uses TRBV19 and TRBJ2-1, with D tentatively TRBD1 (6 bases). The CDR3 covers 15 residues. Per the germline V gene, CDR1 is LNHDA and CDR2 is SQIVND (reference sequence). V shed 7 bases and J shed 8 bases, with 21 bases lying between them. The CDR3 coding sequence is TGTGCCAGTAATCCCTTGGGGGTTAAGGGGGATGAGCAGTTCTTC. As protein: CASNPLGVKGDEQFF. Looking up the rest from reference TRBV19 and TRBJ2-1 gives the full variable domain: DGGITQSPKYLFRKEGQNVTLSCEQNLNHDAMYWYRQDPGQGLRLIYYSQIVNDFQKGDIAEGYSVSREKKESFPLTVTSAQKNPTAFYLCASNPLGVKGDEQFFGPGTRLTVL.

The V and J genes are TRBV15 and TRBJ1-1; D not certain. The ends were cut back, 5 bases at V and 1 base at J, with 11 bases in the middle. Germline lookup yields CDR1 LNHNV and CDR2 YYDKDF (reference sequence). This CDR3 has 14 amino acids. Here the CDR3 reads CATSRDGANTEAFF. The CDR3 DNA reads TGTGCCACCAGCCGTGACGGAGCGAACACTGAAGCTTTCTTT.

This clone was seen only a few times. V gene TRBV5-1 combines with J gene TRBJ2-1; TRBD2 is a possible D gene (5 bases). The CDR3 is made up of 13 amino acids. CDR1 SGHRS and CDR2 YFSETQ come from the germline V gene. Trimming cost V 2 bases and J 4 bases, with 7 bases left between them. CDR3 coding DNA: TGCGCCAGCAGCTTTAGCGAGTACAATGAGCAGTTCTTC. Protein product: CASSFSEYNEQFF.

The CDR3 spells CASSYSHGEQYF. CDR3 DNA: TGTGCCAGCAGTTACTCGCATGGGGAGCAGTACTTC. The genes are TRBV6-5 and TRBJ2-7; D gene uncertain. Per germline, CDR1 MNHEY and CDR2 SVGAGI. V shed 0 bases and J shed 7 bases, with 7 bases lying between them. This CDR3 spans 12 amino acids.

This chain joins TRBV5-1 and TRBJ2-5; 7 nucleotides align to TRBD2. This CDR3 contains 15 residues. Per the germline V gene, CDR1 is SGHRS and CDR2 is YFSETQ. Trimming took 4 bases from V and 5 from J; bases not matched to a gene: 11. CDR3 in amino acids: CASSNRRLADETQYF. The DNA of the CDR3 is TGCGCCAGCAGCAACCGTCGGCTAGCGGATGAGACCCAGTACTTC.

The chain combines TRBV5-1 with TRBJ1-3; D gene uncertain. The CDR3 length is 16 residues. CDR1 and CDR2 from the germline V gene are SGHRS and YFSETQ. V lost 4 bases and J 2 bases, leaving 16 bases between the germline ends. The DNA of the CDR3 is TGCGCCAGCAGCGTCGTATCCTCGGCGGCTGGAAACACCATATATTTT. The encoded protein is CASSVVSSAAGNTIYF. Filled out from reference TRBV5-1 and TRBJ1-3, the complete variable domain reads KAGVTQTPRYLIKTRGQQVTLSCSPISGHRSVSWYQQTPGQGLQFLFEYFSETQRNKGNFPGRFSGRQFSNSRSEMNVSTLELGDSALYLCASSVVSSAAGNTIYFGEGSWLTVV.

This clone showed up just once. The chain uses TRBV11-2 and TRBJ1-2; D is ambiguous. The germline CDR1 and CDR2 sequences are SGHAT and FQNNGV. V was pared by 0 bases and J by 5 bases, with 10 bases between. This CDR3 comprises 14 residues. The CDR3 sequence: CASSLDPAGYGYTF. The CDR3 region has the DNA TGTGCCAGCAGCTTAGATCCGGCAGGATATGGCTACACCTTC.

In this sample, this clone turned up a few times. The rearrangement uses TRBV30 and TRBJ1-1; the D is unclear. Germline values: CDR1 GTSNPN, CDR2 SVGIG (reference sequence). The CDR3 length is 13 residues. V lost 2 bases, J lost 0 bases, and 7 bases lay in between. CDR3 amino acids: CAWSIGLNTEAFF. The CDR3, as DNA: TGTGCCTGGAGTATCGGCTTGAACACTGAAGCTTTCTTT.

This rearrangement joins TRBV5-4 to TRBJ2-3, with unresolved D. Germline lookup yields CDR1 SGHNT and CDR2 YYREEE (reference sequence). Trimming took 4 bases from V and 3 from J, leaving 9 bases between them. CDR3 length: 13 residues. The CDR3 reads CASSHVLTDTQYF. The CDR3 DNA is TGTGCCAGCAGCCATGTTCTGACAGATACGCAGTATTTT.

The CDR3 nucleotides are TGTGCCAGCAGGAGCGGTAGCTCCTACAATGAGCAGTTCTTC. This encodes CASRSGSSYNEQFF. The J gene is TRBJ2-1, the V gene TRBV27; D may be TRBD2 (5 bases). Between the trimmed V and J ends, which lost 6 bases and 0 bases, there was a span of 9 bases. Germline V lookup: CDR1 MNHEY, CDR2 SMNVEV (reference sequence). This CDR3 contains 14 residues.

This chain uses TRBV4-1 with TRBJ2-1, with 8 positions matching TRBD2. V was clipped by 3 bases and J by 7 bases; unmatched bases: 8. There are 15 residues in the CDR3. In germline, CDR1 is MGHRA, CDR2 YSYEKL. Written as DNA, the CDR3 is TGCGCCAGCAGCCAGGGTAGCGGGATGGAAAATGAGCAGTTCTTC. This translates into CASSQGSGMENEQFF.

The chain joins TRBV7-9 to TRBJ2-2; 7 nucleotides line up with TRBD1. J lost 7 bases, V lost 3 bases, and 5 bases had no gene match. CDR3 size: 14 residues. Germline assignment: CDR1 SEHNR and CDR2 FQNEAQ (reference sequence). The CDR3 coding sequence is TGTGCCAGCAGCTTGACAGGGTTTAACGGGGAGCTGTTTTTT. It encodes CASSLTGFNGELFF.

V gene TRBV19 combines with J gene TRBJ1-1; D gene unclear. CDR3 length: 12 amino acids. From germline, CDR1 is LNHDA and CDR2 SQIVND (reference sequence). The V gene lost 4 bases and the J gene lost 4 bases, with 7 bases spanning the gap. CDR3 coding DNA: TGTGCCAGTAGTACCCGCGGCACTGAAGCTTTCTTT. This codes for CASSTRGTEAFF.

V usage is TRBV27 and J usage is TRBJ2-1; D unresolved. Between the trimmed V and J ends, which lost 6 bases and 0 bases, there was a span of 12 bases. Germline CDR1 reads MNHEY; CDR2 reads SMNVEV (reference sequence). This CDR3 region has 15 residues. In DNA, the CDR3 is TGTGCCAGCAGGAACTCCGGGCTCTCCTACAATGAGCAGTTCTTC. Protein product: CASRNSGLSYNEQFF.

The genes are TRBV7-6 and TRBJ2-2; D may be TRBD1 (6 bases). Germline V CDR1 and CDR2: SGHVS, FNYEAQ. V lost 5 bases to trimming and J lost 0 bases, with 13 bases between them. The CDR3 is made up of 16 amino acids. The CDR3 coding sequence is TGTGCCAGCAGCCCCGGGACACCCGCGAACACCGGGGAGCTGTTTTTT. This encodes CASSPGTPANTGELFF.